This TCR beta chain is drawn from a study of cytomegalovirus exposure and HLA in healthy donors. A multiplex PCR was run with 60 Vbeta primers and 13 Jbeta primers. Generated by immunoSEQ multiplex PCR, the TCRdb table keeps only in-frame clones and is missing some. Among approximately 120,000 clones listed, less than 85% were seen once. There are 14 residues in the CDR3. Germline-derived CDR1 and CDR2 are SEHNR and FQNEAQ (reference sequence). V was shortened by 5 bases and J by 4 bases, with 14 bases between the two germline ends. Material: PBMCs. The sequence was collected from a female donor in good health and CMV-seronegative. The V and J genes are TRBV7-9 and TRBJ2-5; D might be TRBD2 (6 bases). The CDR3 DNA reads TGTGCCAGCAGCCCTAGCGTGGGGACAGAGACCCAGTACTTC. Its translation is CASSPSVGTETQYF. Full variable domain (missing parts from reference TRBV7-9 and TRBJ2-5): DTGVSQNPRHKITKRGQNVTFRCDPISEHNRLYWYRQTLGQGPEFLTYFQNEAQLEKSRLLSDRFSAERPKGSFSTLEIQRTEQGDSAMYLCASSPSVGTETQYFGPGTRLLVL.